This T cell receptor beta chain was captured in a study of molecular identifiers for immune sequencing clone quantification. At the level of the study: Replicates partitioned RNA from approximately 20,000 or 98,000 naive CD8 cells into five parts, sequencing four.

The study's findings and limits: Clones with over 20 RNA copies captured over 98% of effector molecules but under 1% of naive ones.

The sample holds many counts of this clonotype. Its cognate antigen is unknown. TCRdb redid the calling of the PCR reads with MiXCR, one entry per CDR3 protein. The table shows 250,000 to 400,000 distinct CDR3 sequences, with about 21% occurring only once. Germline lookup yields CDR1 MNHNY and CDR2 SVGAGI (reference sequence). V shed 0 bases and J shed 0 bases, with 11 bases lying between them. The CDR3 extends over 16 amino acids. Sequenced material: naive CD8+ T cells from blood, with Jurkat cell RNA spiked in. Subset noted: FACS-sorted CD8+CD4-CCR7+CD45RA+ naive T cells. The chain links TRBV6-6 to TRBJ1-1; D is unclear. This TCR was recovered from a human donor in good health. Some libraries in this study had Jurkat cell RNA spiked in. The CDR3 spells CASSYSIERMNTEAFF. CDR3 nucleotide sequence: TGTGCCAGCAGTTACTCGATAGAACGAATGAACACTGAAGCTTTCTTT.